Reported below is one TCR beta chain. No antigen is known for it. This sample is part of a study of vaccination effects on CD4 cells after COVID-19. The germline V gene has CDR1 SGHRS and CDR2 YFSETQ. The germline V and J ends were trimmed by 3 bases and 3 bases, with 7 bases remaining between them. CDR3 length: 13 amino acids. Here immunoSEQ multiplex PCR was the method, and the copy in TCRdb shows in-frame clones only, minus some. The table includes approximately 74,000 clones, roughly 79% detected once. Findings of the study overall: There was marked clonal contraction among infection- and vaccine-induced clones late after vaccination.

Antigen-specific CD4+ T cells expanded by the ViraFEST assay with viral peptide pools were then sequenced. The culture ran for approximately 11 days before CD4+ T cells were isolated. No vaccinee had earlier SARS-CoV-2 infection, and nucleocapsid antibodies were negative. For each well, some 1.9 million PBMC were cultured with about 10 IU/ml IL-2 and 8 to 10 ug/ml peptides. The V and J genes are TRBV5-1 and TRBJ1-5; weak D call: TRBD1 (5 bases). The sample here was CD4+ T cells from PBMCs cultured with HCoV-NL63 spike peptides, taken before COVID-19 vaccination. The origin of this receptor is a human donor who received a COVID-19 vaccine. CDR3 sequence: CASSWDSNQPQHF. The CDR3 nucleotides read TGCGCCAGCAGCTGGGACTCCAATCAGCCCCAGCATTTT.